The next 21 T cell receptor beta chains were all read from a single sample in a study of control samples from healthy donors and cancer patients. The data were produced by immunoSEQ multiplex PCR, yet TCRdb's version contains in-frame clones alone and is incomplete. The repertoire includes about 190,000 clones, over 80% of them detected once, and approximately 1.5% sits in the top ten. Sequenced material: blood. The receptors here all came from a man aged 18 to 30 in good health.

This chain joins TRBV11-2 and TRBJ2-7, with 10 bases aligning to TRBD1. Germline-derived CDR1 and CDR2 are SGHAT and FQNNGV. The CDR3 is 14 amino acids. V lost 5 bases to trimming and J lost 5 bases; unmatched junction nucleotides: 6. The CDR3, as DNA: TGTGCCAGCAGCCTTAGGACAGGGGGGGACGAGCAGTACTTC. This codes for CASSLRTGGDEQYF.

The rearrangement uses TRBV5-1 and TRBJ2-3, with D perhaps given as TRBD1 or TRBD2 (6 bases each). The V gene lost 2 bases and the J gene lost 7 bases, with 14 bases spanning the gap. The germline V gene has CDR1 SGHRS and CDR2 YFSETQ. This CDR3 is 14 amino acids long. DNA for the CDR3: TGCGCCAGCAGCTTCACCGGGGGCGGCCATACGCAGTATTTT. Translating it yields CASSFTGGGHTQYF.

The table lists this clone with a count of one. The J gene is TRBJ2-1, the V gene TRBV4-1; the match to TRBD2 covers 8 bases. J gave up 4 bases and V 4 bases, and 6 bases lay outside the gene matches. CDR3 length: 15 amino acids. Germline-derived CDR1 and CDR2 are MGHRA and YSYEKL. This chain's CDR3 is CASSPLSGGYNEQFF. DNA for the CDR3: TGCGCCAGCAGCCCCCTAAGCGGGGGTTACAATGAGCAGTTCTTC.

The CDR3, as DNA: TGTGCCAGCACCCCCAGGGGCAACACTGAAGCTTTCTTT. This encodes CASTPRGNTEAFF. V gene TRBV6-2 or TRBV6-3 combines with J gene TRBJ1-1; tentative D call: TRBD1 (6 bases). Looked up from germline, CDR1 is MNHEY and CDR2 is SVGEGT. CDR3 length: 13 residues. V shed 7 bases and J shed 2 bases, with 11 bases lying between them.

This chain connects TRBV25-1 to TRBJ2-7; the match to TRBD1 covers 8 bases. The CDR3 spans 14 residues. The V gene end was trimmed by 3 bases and the J gene end by 5 bases; junction bases not matched to a gene: 6. CDR1 is MGHDK and CDR2 is SYGVNS in the germline V gene. In nucleotides, the CDR3 is TGTGCCAGCAGTGACTTGGACAGGGCCCACGAGCAGTACTTC. Protein: CASSDLDRAHEQYF.

The gene calls are TRBV5-1 and TRBJ2-5, with a possible D match to TRBD1 (5 bases). Germline values: CDR1 SGHRS, CDR2 YFSETQ. The CDR3 runs 14 residues. Trimming removed 4 bases from V and 1 base from J, with 11 bases in between. The CDR3 loop is CASSQGPGQETQYF. The CDR3 bases are TGCGCCAGCAGCCAGGGCCCTGGCCAAGAGACCCAGTACTTC.

This clone was picked up a small number of times. V is TRBV10-1 and J is TRBJ1-6; the D gene is possibly TRBD1 (5 bases). This CDR3 is built from 14 residues. CDR1 WNHNN and CDR2 SYGVQD come from the germline V gene (reference sequence). The germline V and J ends were trimmed by 3 bases and 7 bases, with 10 bases remaining between them. In DNA, the CDR3 is TGCGCCAGCAGTGAAAAGGGGTACAATTCACCCCTCCACTTT. Translating gives CASSEKGYNSPLHF.

The chain employs TRBV6-1 and TRBJ2-6, with D possibly matching TRBD1 (5 bases). With 2 bases removed from V and 3 bases from J, the gap between germline ends came to 8 bases. CDR1 is MNHNS and CDR2 is SASEGT in the germline V gene. The CDR3 totals 15 residues. The CDR3 sequence is CASSEQGFGANVLTF. The DNA for the CDR3 is TGTGCCAGCAGTGAACAGGGTTTTGGGGCCAACGTCCTGACTTTC.

This clone was counted a single time. The CDR3 here is CATSDLGRLSYQGFYGYTF. In nucleotides, the CDR3 is TGTGCCACCAGTGATTTAGGTAGACTGAGTTATCAGGGGTTCTATGGCTACACCTTC. The chain is built from TRBV24-1 and TRBJ1-2; maybe TRBD1 (6 bases). Germline CDR1 and CDR2: KGHDR and SFDVKD. Trimming removed 1 base from V and 4 bases from J, with 24 bases in between. The CDR3 consists of 19 residues.

The chain links TRBV2 to TRBJ2-1; 7 bases align to TRBD1. CDR3 length: 13 amino acids. CDR1 is SNHLY, CDR2 FYNNEI, per germline. V lost 7 bases, J lost 4 bases, and 4 bases stayed unmatched. CDR3 loop: CASTEDRYNEQFF. CDR3 DNA: TGTGCCAGCACCGAGGACAGGTACAATGAGCAGTTCTTC. Variable domain in full (rest from reference TRBV2 and TRBJ2-1): EPEVTQTPSHQVTQMGQEVILRCVPISNHLYFYWYRQILGQKVEFLVSFYNNEISEKSEIFDDQFSVERPDGSNFTLKIRSTKLEDSAMYFCASTEDRYNEQFFGPGTRLTVL.

This clone turned up a few times. The chain links TRBV12-3 or TRBV12-4 to TRBJ1-5; D call uncertain. V shed 2 bases and J shed 6 bases, with 5 bases lying between them. The CDR3 contains 12 residues. The CDR3 DNA reads TGTGCCAGCAGTTTATCGGGTCAGCCCCAGCATTTT. Translation gives CASSLSGQPQHF.

V gene TRBV5-5 combines with J gene TRBJ2-7, with 15 bases lining up with TRBD2. This CDR3 is built from 15 residues. The germline V gene has CDR1 SGHKS and CDR2 YYEKEE (reference sequence). Germline trimming cut 3 bases from V and 3 bases from J; bases unmatched to any gene: 1. Written as DNA, the CDR3 is TGTGCCAGCAGCTGGACTAGCGGGGGGGACTACGAGCAGTACTTC. It is translated as CASSWTSGGDYEQYF.

The chain links TRBV4-1 to TRBJ2-3; 11 bases map to TRBD1. The CDR3 length is 15 residues. Germline-derived CDR1 and CDR2 are MGHRA and YSYEKL. V was clipped by 4 bases and J by 4 bases; unmatched bases: 4. The DNA for the CDR3 is TGCGCCAGCAGCCTAAGGGGACAGGGGGCAGATACGCAGTATTTT. This gives the protein CASSLRGQGADTQYF.

The gene calls are TRBV5-6 and TRBJ1-2, with 10 bases aligning to TRBD1. V shed 2 bases and J 8 bases; nucleotides not matched to a gene: 9. In germline, CDR1 is SGHDT, CDR2 YYEEEE. This CDR3 region has 15 residues. CDR3 nucleotides: TGTGCCAGCAGCTTCCGGGACAGGGGTCTGAGCGGCTACACCTTC. Translated: CASSFRDRGLSGYTF.

The gene calls are TRBV6-2 or TRBV6-3 and TRBJ2-5; tentatively, D is TRBD1 (5 bases). Trimming stripped 0 bases from V and 5 bases from J, with 22 bases between. CDR1 and CDR2 from the germline V gene are MNHEY and SVGEGT. This CDR3 region has 18 residues. The CDR3 nucleotides are TGTGCCAGCAGTTACTCTATTAGTGGCAGGGATGCCCGCGAGACCCAGTACTTC. It is translated as CASSYSISGRDARETQYF.

CDR3 DNA sequence: TGCGCCAGCAGCCGCCCGGGCTCAGCTGGAGATACGCAGTATTTT. Translating it yields CASSRPGSAGDTQYF. The chain has TRBV4-1 and TRBJ2-3, with unresolved D. Germline CDR1 MGHRA, CDR2 YSYEKL. The CDR3 has 15 residues. Trimming shortened V by 4 bases and J by 5 bases, and 16 bases separated the two germline ends.

The chain uses TRBV6-1 and TRBJ2-1; TRBD2 agrees at 10 bases. Germline V CDR1 and CDR2: MNHNS, SASEGT. There are 16 residues in the CDR3. V lost 2 bases to trimming and J lost 4 bases; unmatched junction nucleotides: 5. The CDR3 is CASSERLAGAYNEQFF. CDR3 nucleotides: TGTGCCAGCAGTGAACGGCTAGCGGGGGCGTACAATGAGCAGTTCTTC.

The chain links TRBV12-3 or TRBV12-4 to TRBJ1-1; D unclear. The CDR3 consists of 13 residues. With 3 bases removed from V and 9 bases from J, the gap between germline ends came to 14 bases. Written as DNA, the CDR3 is TGTGCCAGCAGTTTTGCGGGCGAGATAAAAGCTTTCTTT. This codes for CASSFAGEIKAFF.

The chain uses TRBV28 and TRBJ1-1, with D maybe TRBD1 (6 bases). Trimming removed 3 bases from V and 3 bases from J, with 17 bases in between. CDR3 length: 16 amino acids. Germline assignment: CDR1 MDHEN and CDR2 SYDVKM. The CDR3 is CASSLYREIRDTEAFF. CDR3 sequence (DNA): TGTGCCAGCAGTTTGTACAGGGAGATCAGGGACACTGAAGCTTTCTTT.

This clone has just one count. The chain recombines TRBV7-8 with TRBJ2-2; D is unresolved. Germline assignment: CDR1 SGHVS and CDR2 FQNEAQ. The V gene lost 2 bases and the J gene lost 6 bases, with 4 bases spanning the gap. This CDR3 spans 12 amino acids. The CDR3 bases are TGTGCCAGCAGCTTAACATCCGGGGAGCTGTTTTTT. Amino acids: CASSLTSGELFF.

The chain uses TRBV5-1 and TRBJ2-2; 7 nucleotides agree with TRBD1. CDR3 length: 15 residues. V was clipped by 4 bases and J by 3 bases; unmatched bases: 6. Germline CDR1 is SGHRS and CDR2 is YFSETQ. CDR3 sequence reads: CASSRGTDYTGELFF. The CDR3, as DNA: TGCGCCAGCAGCAGAGGGACAGACTACACCGGGGAGCTGTTTTTT.